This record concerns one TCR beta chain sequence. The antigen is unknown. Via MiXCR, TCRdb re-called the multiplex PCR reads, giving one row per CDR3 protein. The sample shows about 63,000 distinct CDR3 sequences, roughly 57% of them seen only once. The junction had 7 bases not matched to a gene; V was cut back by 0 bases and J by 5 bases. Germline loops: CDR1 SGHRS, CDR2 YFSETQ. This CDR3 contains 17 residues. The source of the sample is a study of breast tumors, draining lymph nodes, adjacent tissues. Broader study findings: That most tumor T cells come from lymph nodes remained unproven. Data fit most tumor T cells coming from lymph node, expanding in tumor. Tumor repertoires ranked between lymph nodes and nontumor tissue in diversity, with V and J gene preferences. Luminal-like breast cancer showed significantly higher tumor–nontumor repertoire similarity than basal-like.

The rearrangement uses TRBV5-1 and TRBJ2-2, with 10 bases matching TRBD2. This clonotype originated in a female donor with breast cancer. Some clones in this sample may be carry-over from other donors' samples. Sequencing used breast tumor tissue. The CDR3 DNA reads TGCGCCAGCAGCTTGGAAGCGGGAGGGCCGGGAACCGGGGAGCTGTTTTTT. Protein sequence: CASSLEAGGPGTGELFF.